This record concerns one TCR beta chain sequence. The antigen is unknown. Repertoires were generated with immunoSEQ multiplex PCR, while TCRdb's copy carries only in-frame clones and drops some. Among around 56,000 clones listed, 89% were seen once. These data originate in a study of T cell responses to AZD1222 COVID-19 vaccine. General observations from the study: Spike-specific TCR breadth and depth both grew after two AZD1222 doses.

The receptor was derived from an adult who received the AZD1222 COVID-19 vaccine. This specimen consisted of peripheral blood, obtained 28 days after the second AZD1222 dose.

CDR3 bases: TGTGCCAGCAGTTTGCGGCGGACTAGCGGGAGCTCCTACAATGAGCAGTTCTTC. Translation gives CASSLRRTSGSSYNEQFF. The chain employs TRBV27 and TRBJ2-1; TRBD2 agrees at 13 bases. From germline, CDR1 is MNHEY and CDR2 SMNVEV (reference sequence). This CDR3 has 18 residues. V shed 3 bases and J 0 bases; nucleotides not matched to a gene: 5.